Each of the 2 T cell receptor beta chains below was sequenced from the same sample in a study of blood T cell repertoires in COVID-19. TCRdb's copy holds only in-frame clones and misses some; the assay was immunoSEQ multiplex PCR. The sample consists of 200,000 to 250,000 clones, 70% to 90% of them appearing once. What was sequenced was peripheral blood. The receptors derive from a woman aged 40 to 50 who had recovered from COVID-19.

V is TRBV2 and J is TRBJ1-5, with TRBD1 matching 8 bases. The CDR3 extends over 15 amino acids. Per germline, CDR1 SNHLY and CDR2 FYNNEI. After removal of 6 bases from V and 2 bases from J, the junction contained 6 bases not matched to a gene. CDR3: CASRDRDLGNQPQHF. CDR3 in DNA: TGTGCCAGCAGGGACAGGGACCTTGGCAATCAGCCCCAGCATTTT.

This chain joins TRBV2 and TRBJ2-7, with TRBD2 matching 11 bases. The CDR3 is 13 residues long. From germline, CDR1 is SNHLY and CDR2 FYNNEI. Trimming removed 8 bases from V and 5 bases from J; junction bases left unmatched: 5. This chain's CDR3 is CASLLAGDHEQYF. As DNA, the CDR3 is TGTGCCAGCTTACTAGCGGGGGACCACGAGCAGTACTTC.